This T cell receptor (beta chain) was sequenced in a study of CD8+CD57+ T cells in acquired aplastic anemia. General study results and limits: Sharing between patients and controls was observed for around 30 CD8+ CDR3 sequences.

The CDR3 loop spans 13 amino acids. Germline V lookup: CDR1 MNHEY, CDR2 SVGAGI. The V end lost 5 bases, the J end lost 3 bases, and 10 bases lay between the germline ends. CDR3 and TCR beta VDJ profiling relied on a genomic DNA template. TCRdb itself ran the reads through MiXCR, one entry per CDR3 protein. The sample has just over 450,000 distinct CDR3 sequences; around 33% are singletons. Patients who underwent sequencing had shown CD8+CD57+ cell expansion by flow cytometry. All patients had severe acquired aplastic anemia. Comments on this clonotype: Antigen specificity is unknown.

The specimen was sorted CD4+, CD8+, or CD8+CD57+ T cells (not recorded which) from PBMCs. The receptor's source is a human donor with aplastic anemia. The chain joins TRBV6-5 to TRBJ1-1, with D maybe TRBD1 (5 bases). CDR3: CASSHARDTEAFF. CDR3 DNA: TGTGCCAGCAGTCACGCCAGGGACACTGAAGCTTTCTTT.